This TCR beta chain was captured in a study of blood T cell repertoires in COVID-19. Original analysis: How many nucleated cells were present was estimated from reference gene primer amplification. Only in-frame clones appear in the TCRdb table, and some are missing; sequencing was by immunoSEQ multiplex PCR. The V and J calls and clone size come from that table; D and trimming were worked out from the DNA. The table has under 250,000 clones, around 83% seen once. J gave up 5 bases and V 5 bases, and 13 bases lay outside the gene matches. The CDR3 contains 16 residues. Per germline, CDR1 MNHEY and CDR2 SMNVEV (reference sequence).

The source of this sequence is a man between 45 and 60 years old who had recovered from COVID-19. The rearrangement joins TRBV27 to TRBJ2-3; 7 nucleotides match TRBD1. Sequencing used peripheral blood. The CDR3 protein is CASSHIPRQGRDTQYF. CDR3 nucleotides: TGTGCCAGCAGTCATATTCCGCGACAGGGTCGAGATACGCAGTATTTT.